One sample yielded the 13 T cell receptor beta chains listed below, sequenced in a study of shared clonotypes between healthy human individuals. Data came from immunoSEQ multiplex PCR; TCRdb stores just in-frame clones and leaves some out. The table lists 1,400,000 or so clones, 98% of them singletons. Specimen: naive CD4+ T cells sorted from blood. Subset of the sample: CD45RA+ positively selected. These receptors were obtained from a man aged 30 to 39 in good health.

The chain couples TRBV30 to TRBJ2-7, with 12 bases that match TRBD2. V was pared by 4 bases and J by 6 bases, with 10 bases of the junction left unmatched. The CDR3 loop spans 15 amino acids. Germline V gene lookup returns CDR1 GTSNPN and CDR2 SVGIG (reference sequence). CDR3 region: CAWNLGLAGLGEQYF. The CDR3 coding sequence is TGTGCCTGGAATTTAGGACTAGCGGGACTCGGCGAGCAGTACTTC.

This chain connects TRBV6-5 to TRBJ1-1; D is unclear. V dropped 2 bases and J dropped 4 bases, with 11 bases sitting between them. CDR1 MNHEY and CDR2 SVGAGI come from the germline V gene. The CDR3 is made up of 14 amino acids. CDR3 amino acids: CASSYGVGGTEAFF. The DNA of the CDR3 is TGTGCCAGCAGTTACGGGGTCGGTGGCACTGAAGCTTTCTTT.

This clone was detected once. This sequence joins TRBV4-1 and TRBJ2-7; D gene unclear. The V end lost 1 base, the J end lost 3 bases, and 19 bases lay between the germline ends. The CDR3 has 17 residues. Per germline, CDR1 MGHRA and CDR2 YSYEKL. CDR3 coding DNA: TGCGCCAGCAGCCAAGTCCCCCTCCCCTTCGCCAACTACGAGCAGTACTTC. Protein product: CASSQVPLPFANYEQYF.

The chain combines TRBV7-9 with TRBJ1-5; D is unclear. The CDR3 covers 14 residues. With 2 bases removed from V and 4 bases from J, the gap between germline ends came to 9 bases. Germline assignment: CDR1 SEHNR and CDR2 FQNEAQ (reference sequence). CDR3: CASSLSAGNQPQHF. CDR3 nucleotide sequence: TGTGCCAGCAGCTTAAGTGCCGGGAATCAGCCCCAGCATTTT.

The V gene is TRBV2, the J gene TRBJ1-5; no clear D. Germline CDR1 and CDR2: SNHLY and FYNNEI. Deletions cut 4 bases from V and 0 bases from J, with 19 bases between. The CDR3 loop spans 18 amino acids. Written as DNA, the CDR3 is TGTGCCAGCAGTGCCCTCGTGGCCGCCGGTTTTAGCAATCAGCCCCAGCATTTT. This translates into CASSALVAAGFSNQPQHF.

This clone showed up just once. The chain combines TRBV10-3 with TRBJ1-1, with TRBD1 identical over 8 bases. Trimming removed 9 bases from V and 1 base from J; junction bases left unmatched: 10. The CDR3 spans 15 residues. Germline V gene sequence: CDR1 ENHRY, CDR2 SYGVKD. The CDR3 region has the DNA TGTGCCATTCGAAGCCAGGGGGCCACGAACACTGAAGCTTTCTTT. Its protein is CAIRSQGATNTEAFF.

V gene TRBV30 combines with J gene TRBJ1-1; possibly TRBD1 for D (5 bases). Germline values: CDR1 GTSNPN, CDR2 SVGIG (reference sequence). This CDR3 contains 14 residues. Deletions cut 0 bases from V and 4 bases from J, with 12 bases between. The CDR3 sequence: CAWSVRGVSTEAFF. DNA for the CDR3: TGTGCCTGGAGTGTACGGGGGGTTAGCACTGAAGCTTTCTTT.

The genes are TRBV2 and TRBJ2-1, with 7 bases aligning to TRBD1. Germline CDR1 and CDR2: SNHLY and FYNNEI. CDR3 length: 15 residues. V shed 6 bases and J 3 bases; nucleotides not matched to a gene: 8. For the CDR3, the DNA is TGTGCCAGCAGCCCCTTCGGGACAGACTACAATGAGCAGTTCTTC. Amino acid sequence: CASSPFGTDYNEQFF.

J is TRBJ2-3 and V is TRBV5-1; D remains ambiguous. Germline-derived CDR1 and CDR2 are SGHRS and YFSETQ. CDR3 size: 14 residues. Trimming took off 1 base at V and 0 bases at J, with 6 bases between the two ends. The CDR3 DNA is TGCGCCAGCAGCTTGACAGTTAGCACAGATACGCAGTATTTT. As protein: CASSLTVSTDTQYF.

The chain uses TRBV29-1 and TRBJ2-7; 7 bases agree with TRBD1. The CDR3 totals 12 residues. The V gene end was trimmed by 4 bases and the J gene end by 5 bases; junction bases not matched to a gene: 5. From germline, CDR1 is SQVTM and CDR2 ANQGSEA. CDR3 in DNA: TGCAGCGTTGGACAGGGTCCCCACGAGCAGTACTTC. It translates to CSVGQGPHEQYF.

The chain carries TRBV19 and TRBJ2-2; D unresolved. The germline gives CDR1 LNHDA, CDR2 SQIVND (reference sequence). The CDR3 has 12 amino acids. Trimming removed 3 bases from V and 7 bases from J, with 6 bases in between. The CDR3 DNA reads TGTGCCAGTAGTATGGTGTACGGGGAGCTGTTTTTT. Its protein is CASSMVYGELFF.

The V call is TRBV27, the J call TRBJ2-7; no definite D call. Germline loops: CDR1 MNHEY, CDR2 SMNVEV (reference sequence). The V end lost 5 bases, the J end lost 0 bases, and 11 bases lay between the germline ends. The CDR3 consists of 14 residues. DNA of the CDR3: TGTGCCAGCAGTACCGAGCGACACTCCTACGAGCAGTACTTC. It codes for CASSTERHSYEQYF.

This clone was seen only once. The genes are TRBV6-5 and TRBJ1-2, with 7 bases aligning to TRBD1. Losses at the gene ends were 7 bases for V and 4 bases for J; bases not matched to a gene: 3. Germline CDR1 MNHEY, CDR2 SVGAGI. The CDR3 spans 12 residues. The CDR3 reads CASKGTVYGYTF. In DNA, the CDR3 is TGTGCCAGCAAAGGGACAGTCTATGGCTACACCTTC.